The 32 T cell receptor beta chains presented below share a single source sample, sequenced in a study of neoadjuvant nivolumab and ipilimumab in lung cancer. The assay was immunoSEQ multiplex PCR, and TCRdb's table has in-frame clones only and misses some. Among several hundred clones listed, about nine tenths were seen once. Specimen: adjacent normal lung tissue, collected after neoadjuvant nivolumab, alone or with ipilimumab, at or shortly before surgery. Receptors were obtained from an adult with non-small cell lung cancer.

The chain joins TRBV30 to TRBJ1-1; 8 nucleotides align to TRBD1. CDR1 is GTSNPN and CDR2 is SVGIG in the germline V gene (reference sequence). V lost 5 bases, J lost 4 bases, and 6 bases stayed unmatched. This CDR3 is built from 13 residues. In DNA form, the CDR3 reads TGTGCCTGGGACCAAGGACAGGGCACTGAAGCTTTCTTT. Translation: CAWDQGQGTEAFF.

The chain joins TRBV27 to TRBJ2-7; D is ambiguous. The CDR3 runs to 14 residues. Trimming stripped 2 bases from V and 2 bases from J, with 10 bases between. Germline CDR1 reads MNHEY; CDR2 reads SMNVEV (reference sequence). CDR3 loop: CASSLRSSPYEQYF. CDR3 coding DNA: TGTGCCAGCAGTTTACGGAGCTCCCCCTACGAGCAGTACTTC.

The J gene is TRBJ1-5, the V gene TRBV7-9; D is possibly TRBD1 (5 bases). In germline, CDR1 is SEHNR, CDR2 FQNEAQ (reference sequence). V gave up 5 bases and J gave up 7 bases, with 15 bases separating them. This CDR3 has 14 residues. CDR3 sequence reads: CASSQNGWDQPQHF. The CDR3 DNA sequence: TGTGCCAGCAGCCAAAATGGCTGGGACCAGCCCCAGCATTTT.

The rearrangement uses TRBV14 and TRBJ2-1; tentatively, D is TRBD2 (6 bases). V was clipped by 3 bases and J by 7 bases, with 13 bases between them. This CDR3 is 14 amino acids long. Germline V gives CDR1 SGHDN, CDR2 FVKESK. As DNA, the CDR3 is TGTGCCAGCAGCCAGGGACTTAGACCTAATGAGCAGTTCTTC. It codes for CASSQGLRPNEQFF.

The chain recombines TRBV5-6 with TRBJ1-5; the D gene is possibly TRBD1 (5 bases). V was clipped by 2 bases and J by 3 bases, with 15 bases between them. CDR3 length: 16 residues. Germline V gene lookup returns CDR1 SGHDT and CDR2 YYEEEE. CDR3 in DNA: TGTGCCAGCAGCTTAGGCACCGACAGCGCCAATCAGCCCCAGCATTTT. Its protein is CASSLGTDSANQPQHF.

The J gene is TRBJ2-7, the V gene TRBV7-3, with 8 bases identical to TRBD1. This CDR3 spans 15 amino acids. CDR1 is SGHTA, CDR2 FQGTGA, per germline. V shed 2 bases, J shed 7 bases, and the junction held 10 bases outside the gene matches. CDR3 DNA: TGTGCCAGCAGCTTAGCAGGGCAGGGGGCGAGTGAGCAGTACTTC. Its translation is CASSLAGQGASEQYF.

This clone occurred once. V and J are TRBV11-2 and TRBJ1-1, with a tentative D call TRBD1 (6 bases). There are 14 residues in the CDR3. Per germline, CDR1 SGHAT and CDR2 FQNNGV. Trimming cost V 3 bases and J 4 bases, with 12 bases left between them. The DNA of the CDR3 is TGTGCCAGCAGCTTCGGGACAAAGAGCACTGAAGCTTTCTTT. Its protein product is CASSFGTKSTEAFF.

The chain is built from TRBV5-1 and TRBJ2-1, with TRBD2 matching 9 bases. Germline V lookup: CDR1 SGHRS, CDR2 YFSETQ. Trimming took 0 bases from V and 3 from J; bases not matched to a gene: 7. CDR3 length equals 17 residues. This chain's CDR3 is CASSLGPLTSGYNEQFF. In nucleotides, the CDR3 is TGCGCCAGCAGCTTGGGCCCTTTGACTAGCGGCTACAATGAGCAGTTCTTC.

The chain recombines TRBV18 with TRBJ2-1; 9 bases are a match to TRBD1. The V segment lost 4 bases and the J segment 2 bases; nucleotides outside the gene matches: 6. Germline assignment: CDR1 KGHSH and CDR2 LQKENI. The CDR3 consists of 16 residues. CDR3 sequence reads: CASSQGTGWPYNEQFF. In DNA form, the CDR3 reads TGTGCCAGCTCACAGGGGACAGGGTGGCCCTACAATGAGCAGTTCTTC.

This clone was recorded a few times. The gene calls are TRBV2 and TRBJ2-1, with TRBD1 matching 9 bases. The germline V gene has CDR1 SNHLY and CDR2 FYNNEI. The CDR3 runs to 16 residues. The V segment lost 2 bases and the J segment 8 bases; nucleotides outside the gene matches: 10. CDR3 amino acids: CASSESGQGFSHEQFF. CDR3 nucleotides: TGTGCCAGCAGTGAATCGGGACAGGGATTTTCCCATGAGCAGTTCTTC. Complete variable domain (other parts from reference TRBV2 and TRBJ2-1): EPEVTQTPSHQVTQMGQEVILRCVPISNHLYFYWYRQILGQKVEFLVSFYNNEISEKSEIFDDQFSVERPDGSNFTLKIRSTKLEDSAMYFCASSESGQGFSHEQFFGPGTRLTVL.

The rearrangement joins TRBV7-2 to TRBJ2-7; 9 bases map to TRBD2. Germline values: CDR1 SGHTA, CDR2 FQGNSA. V trimming: 5 bases; J trimming: 2 bases; junction bases outside the gene matches: 7. The CDR3 consists of 15 residues. The CDR3 protein is CASSPPGLAPYEQYF. CDR3 bases: TGTGCCAGCAGCCCTCCGGGACTAGCCCCCTACGAGCAGTACTTC.

J is TRBJ1-1 and V is TRBV13, with 9 bases lining up with TRBD1. The CDR3 is 16 amino acids. The germline gives CDR1 PRHDT, CDR2 FYEKMQ (reference sequence). Trimming cost V 5 bases and J 6 bases; bases outside gene matches: 13. CDR3 region: CASSLAPGQGISEAFF. The CDR3 DNA follows: TGTGCCAGCAGCCTCGCCCCGGGACAGGGTATATCTGAAGCTTTCTTT.

The chain couples TRBV7-2 to TRBJ1-5; 7 nucleotides line up with TRBD1. This CDR3 spans 16 amino acids. V gave up 4 bases and J gave up 4 bases; unmatched junction bases: 10. Germline V gives CDR1 SGHTA, CDR2 FQGNSA. The CDR3 nucleotides read TGTGCCAGCAGCTCTACCGGGACAGCGGGGAATCAGCCCCAGCATTTT. This codes for CASSSTGTAGNQPQHF.

V usage is TRBV7-2 and J usage is TRBJ1-2; D gene uncertain. V was shortened by 5 bases and J by 0 bases, with 13 bases between the two germline ends. Germline values: CDR1 SGHTA, CDR2 FQGNSA. The CDR3 runs to 15 residues. CDR3 sequence: CASSPQSGANYGYTF. The CDR3, as DNA: TGTGCCAGCAGCCCCCAAAGCGGGGCTAACTATGGCTACACCTTC.

The genes are TRBV7-8 and TRBJ2-7; 14 bases are shared with TRBD2. Germline-derived CDR1 and CDR2 are SGHVS and FQNEAQ. This CDR3 is built from 16 residues. The V and J ends lost 1 base and 5 bases, in that order; junction bases with no gene match: 4. The CDR3, as DNA: TGTGCCAGCAGCTTAGGTCCGGGACTAGCGGGAGACGAGCAGTACTTC. As protein: CASSLGPGLAGDEQYF.

The chain has TRBV29-1 and TRBJ2-1, with 8 bases identical to TRBD2. In germline, CDR1 is SQVTM, CDR2 ANQGSEA. The CDR3 has 16 amino acids. J was trimmed by 7 bases and V by 2 bases; bases with no gene match: 13. The CDR3 protein is CSVEQVAGTEKNEQFF. The CDR3 region has the DNA TGCAGCGTTGAACAGGTAGCGGGAACGGAGAAGAATGAGCAGTTCTTC.

The chain employs TRBV5-1 and TRBJ2-4; TRBD2 aligns across 14 bases. CDR1 and CDR2 from the germline V gene are SGHRS and YFSETQ. The CDR3 has 16 amino acids. The V and J ends lost 5 bases and 7 bases, in that order; junction bases with no gene match: 8. The CDR3 reads CASSNGLAGGVNIQYF. The DNA of the CDR3 is TGCGCCAGCAGTAATGGACTAGCGGGAGGAGTGAACATTCAGTACTTC. Filled out from reference TRBV5-1 and TRBJ2-4, the complete variable domain reads KAGVTQTPRYLIKTRGQQVTLSCSPISGHRSVSWYQQTPGQGLQFLFEYFSETQRNKGNFPGRFSGRQFSNSRSEMNVSTLELGDSALYLCASSNGLAGGVNIQYFGAGTRLSVL.

This chain connects TRBV5-6 to TRBJ2-6; D remains ambiguous. CDR3 length equals 16 residues. CDR1 and CDR2 from the germline V gene are SGHDT and YYEEEE. Trimming took 4 bases from V and 0 from J, leaving 11 bases between them. CDR3 sequence reads: CASSLFAPSGANVLTF. CDR3 coding DNA: TGTGCCAGCAGCCTCTTTGCGCCCTCTGGGGCCAACGTCCTGACTTTC.

The chain combines TRBV5-1 with TRBJ2-7; 8 bases align to TRBD1. This CDR3 has 16 amino acids. CDR1 SGHRS and CDR2 YFSETQ come from the germline V gene. J gave up 9 bases and V 1 base, and 15 bases lay outside the gene matches. CDR3 in amino acids: CASSLTDRGDGMGQYF. CDR3 sequence (DNA): TGCGCCAGCAGCTTGACCGACAGGGGTGATGGTATGGGGCAGTACTTC.

The CDR3 region has the DNA TGTGCCAGTGACCCGGGACAACCAAACACTGAAGCTTTCTTT. Translated: CASDPGQPNTEAFF. The rearrangement uses TRBV28 and TRBJ1-1; weak D call: TRBD1 (6 bases). The CDR3 is 14 amino acids. CDR1 MDHEN and CDR2 SYDVKM come from the germline V gene. The V and J ends lost 9 bases and 2 bases respectively, with 16 bases between them.

This chain connects TRBV7-9 to TRBJ2-7, with D unresolved. The CDR3 runs to 13 residues. CDR1 is SEHNR and CDR2 is FQNEAQ in the germline V gene (reference sequence). V was pared by 5 bases and J by 0 bases, with 8 bases between. CDR3 protein: CASSGITSYEQYF. The DNA of the CDR3 is TGTGCCAGCAGCGGAATCACCTCCTACGAGCAGTACTTC.

The chain links TRBV5-5 to TRBJ1-5; perhaps TRBD1 as D (6 bases). With 0 bases removed from V and 3 bases from J, the gap between germline ends came to 16 bases. The CDR3 spans 17 residues. Germline values: CDR1 SGHKS, CDR2 YYEKEE (reference sequence). This chain's CDR3 is CASSLEGTIGTNQPQHF. The DNA of the CDR3 is TGTGCCAGCAGCTTGGAGGGGACAATTGGGACCAATCAGCCCCAGCATTTT.

This clone has a handful of counts. The chain links TRBV7-9 to TRBJ2-7; D ambiguous. This CDR3 is 13 amino acids long. The V end was cut by 5 bases, the J end by 1 base, with 9 bases between. Germline loops: CDR1 SEHNR, CDR2 FQNEAQ (reference sequence). CDR3 sequence reads: CASSMVTSYEQYF. CDR3 nucleotides: TGTGCCAGCAGCATGGTGACGTCCTACGAGCAGTACTTC.

The chain couples TRBV5-1 to TRBJ2-7, with D perhaps matching TRBD2 (6 bases). From germline, CDR1 is SGHRS and CDR2 YFSETQ. The CDR3 is 15 amino acids. Trimming shortened V by 3 bases and J by 6 bases, and 19 bases separated the two germline ends. CDR3 DNA sequence: TGCGCCAGCAGCTCTCCGGAGGAGGGAAAAACCGAGCAGTACTTC. Its translation: CASSSPEEGKTEQYF.

This clone was counted once. The chain employs TRBV6-1 and TRBJ1-5; D is unclear. CDR1 and CDR2 (germline): MNHNS, SASEGT. V lost 3 bases and J lost 9, with 9 bases in between. The CDR3 length is 12 residues. CDR3 in amino acids: CASSEANRPQHF. In DNA form, the CDR3 reads TGTGCCAGCAGTGAGGCTAACCGGCCCCAGCATTTT.

The chain couples TRBV28 to TRBJ1-1, with D perhaps TRBD1 (5 bases). Germline V lookup: CDR1 MDHEN, CDR2 SYDVKM. This CDR3 region has 13 residues. Trimming removed 2 bases at V and 3 bases at J, with 7 bases between. This CDR3 reads CASSLRGDTEAFF. CDR3 DNA: TGTGCCAGCAGTTTACGGGGGGACACTGAAGCTTTCTTT.

V is TRBV19 and J is TRBJ1-5, with 8 bases that match TRBD1. Germline CDR1 reads LNHDA; CDR2 reads SQIVND (reference sequence). V trimming: 5 bases; J trimming: 7 bases; junction bases outside the gene matches: 4. The CDR3 sequence is 13 residues long. The CDR3 loop reads CASSLDRGQPQHF. The CDR3 DNA reads as TGTGCCAGTAGTCTCGACAGGGGACAGCCCCAGCATTTT.

The chain employs TRBV11-2 and TRBJ1-4; D is unclear. V lost 1 base, J lost 8 bases, and 17 bases lay in between. Germline V lookup: CDR1 SGHAT, CDR2 FQNNGV. This CDR3 has 16 amino acids. The CDR3 loop is CASSLGSGDGGEKLFF. Here the CDR3 DNA reads TGTGCCAGCAGCTTAGGGTCGGGAGACGGCGGAGAAAAACTGTTTTTT.

This clone appeared once. The chain recombines TRBV6-1 with TRBJ2-7; D remains ambiguous. Germline lookup yields CDR1 MNHNS and CDR2 SASEGT. The CDR3 has 14 residues. Trimming took 2 bases from V and 4 from J, leaving 12 bases between them. The CDR3 loop reads CASSEWGSIYEQYF. The DNA of the CDR3 is TGTGCCAGCAGTGAATGGGGAAGCATTTACGAGCAGTACTTC.

The V call is TRBV19, the J call TRBJ1-1, with D perhaps matching TRBD1 (5 bases). V was shortened by 5 bases and J by 1 base, with 8 bases between the two germline ends. The CDR3 loop spans 13 amino acids. CDR1 and CDR2 from the germline V gene are LNHDA and SQIVND (reference sequence). CDR3 in amino acids: CASSLTANTEAFF. CDR3 bases: TGTGCCAGTAGTCTGACAGCGAACACTGAAGCTTTCTTT.

The chain joins TRBV5-4 to TRBJ2-7, with 9 bases matching TRBD2. With 0 bases clipped from V and 6 bases from J, the junction kept 7 bases outside the gene matches. Germline lookup yields CDR1 SGHNT and CDR2 YYREEE (reference sequence). The CDR3 spans 15 residues. In nucleotides, the CDR3 is TGTGCCAGCAGCTTGGACGCCGGGACTAGCCCCGAGCAGTACTTC. Its protein product is CASSLDAGTSPEQYF.

The J gene is TRBJ2-3, the V gene TRBV5-4; TRBD2 agrees at 9 bases. The CDR3 totals 17 residues. Germline V CDR1 and CDR2: SGHNT, YYREEE (reference sequence). The V segment lost 0 bases and the J segment 6 bases; nucleotides outside the gene matches: 11. CDR3 loop: CASSLAGGRASSDTQYF. In DNA, the CDR3 is TGTGCCAGCAGCTTGGCCGGCGGGAGGGCCTCTTCTGATACGCAGTATTTT.